These 18 T cell receptor beta chains originate from one sample sequenced in a study of cytomegalovirus exposure and HLA in healthy donors. Both 60 Vbeta primers and 13 Jbeta primers went into the PCR. Sequencing used immunoSEQ multiplex PCR; TCRdb keeps in-frame clones, though not all of them. The table shows about 98,000 clones, with over 65% occurring only once. Specimen: PBMCs. The source is a male donor in good health and CMV-seronegative.

This chain connects TRBV9 to TRBJ2-3, with TRBD2 identical over 10 bases. The CDR3 runs to 16 residues. The germline V gene encodes CDR1 SGDLS and CDR2 YYNGEE. V gave up 3 bases and J gave up 1 base; unmatched junction bases: 5. The CDR3 nucleotides read TGTGCCAGCAGCGCCAAAGCGGGAGGGGGCACAGATACGCAGTATTTT. As protein: CASSAKAGGGTDTQYF.

The chain joins TRBV27 to TRBJ2-1; TRBD1 matches 9 bases. The CDR3 spans 15 residues. V shed 7 bases and J 7 bases; nucleotides not matched to a gene: 11. Germline V lookup: CDR1 MNHEY, CDR2 SMNVEV (reference sequence). CDR3 amino acids: CASNSPGQGENEQFF. The CDR3 DNA reads as TGTGCCAGCAACTCACCGGGACAGGGCGAAAATGAGCAGTTCTTC.

The chain combines TRBV6-5 with TRBJ2-5; tentative D call: TRBD1 (5 bases). From germline, CDR1 is MNHEY and CDR2 SVGAGI. The length of the CDR3 is 14 residues. The V and J ends lost 6 bases and 3 bases respectively, with 14 bases between them. The CDR3 DNA follows: TGTGCCAGCAGATTGTATGACAGAGAAGAGACCCAGTACTTC. Its translation is CASRLYDREETQYF.

The chain is built from TRBV2 and TRBJ1-5, with 7 bases fitting TRBD1. The CDR3 sequence is 15 residues long. V gave up 6 bases and J gave up 0 bases; unmatched junction bases: 5. CDR1 is SNHLY and CDR2 is FYNNEI in the germline V gene. The CDR3 is CASRGDRVSNQPQHF. CDR3 coding DNA: TGTGCCAGCAGAGGAGACAGGGTTAGCAATCAGCCCCAGCATTTT.

V usage is TRBV5-1 and J usage is TRBJ2-7; D remains ambiguous. Trimming cost V 0 bases and J 1 base, with 8 bases left between them. CDR3 length: 14 amino acids. CDR1 is SGHRS, CDR2 YFSETQ, per germline. The CDR3 reads CASSLAGRSYEQYF. The DNA for the CDR3 is TGCGCCAGCAGCTTGGCCGGCAGGTCCTACGAGCAGTACTTC.

This clone was counted once. V is TRBV7-3 and J is TRBJ2-2, with TRBD2 matching over 13 bases. V trimming: 5 bases; J trimming: 4 bases; junction bases outside the gene matches: 4. The CDR3 has 16 amino acids. Germline V gene data show CDR1 as SGHTA and CDR2 as FQGTGA. DNA for the CDR3: TGTGCCAGCAGCCCAACTAGCGGGAGGGGCACCGGGGAGCTGTTTTTT. Its translation: CASSPTSGRGTGELFF.

The chain links TRBV30 to TRBJ2-7; tentative D call: TRBD1 (6 bases). V was clipped by 3 bases and J by 4 bases, with 10 bases between them. Germline V gene data show CDR1 as GTSNPN and CDR2 as SVGIG (reference sequence). The CDR3 covers 12 residues. The chain's CDR3 is CAWRGAVYEQYF. The CDR3 coding sequence is TGTGCCTGGAGGGGGGCAGTTTACGAGCAGTACTTC.

This clone was recorded a few times. This chain joins TRBV2 and TRBJ2-3; the match to TRBD2 covers 9 bases. Germline trimming cut 4 bases from V and 4 bases from J; bases unmatched to any gene: 3. The CDR3 extends over 14 amino acids. CDR1 SNHLY and CDR2 FYNNEI come from the germline V gene. The CDR3 bases are TGTGCCAGCAGTGTTAGCGGGAGTGCAGATACGCAGTATTTT. It encodes CASSVSGSADTQYF.

This chain uses TRBV5-5 with TRBJ1-5; D is unclear. The germline V gene has CDR1 SGHKS and CDR2 YYEKEE (reference sequence). This CDR3 is built from 15 residues. The V gene lost 2 bases and the J gene lost 1 base, with 10 bases spanning the gap. The CDR3 DNA is TGTGCCAGCAGCTTATCAGGCTACAGCAATCAGCCCCAGCATTTT. Translating gives CASSLSGYSNQPQHF.

The chain is built from TRBV19 and TRBJ2-7; D might be TRBD2 (6 bases). Germline assignment: CDR1 LNHDA and CDR2 SQIVND (reference sequence). The CDR3 length is 17 residues. V was pared by 2 bases and J by 0 bases, with 17 bases between. Here the CDR3 reads CASSISLYGGNSYEQYF. Written as DNA, the CDR3 is TGTGCCAGTAGTATATCCCTCTACGGCGGGAACTCCTACGAGCAGTACTTC.

This clone was observed a few times. The chain combines TRBV5-1 with TRBJ1-2; the D is unclear. Trimming removed 0 bases from V and 4 bases from J, with 13 bases in between. Per germline, CDR1 SGHRS and CDR2 YFSETQ. CDR3 length equals 15 residues. CDR3: CASSLGTTGSYGYTF. The CDR3 nucleotides are TGCGCCAGCAGCTTGGGGACCACGGGGAGCTATGGCTACACCTTC.

This sequence joins TRBV19 and TRBJ2-7; D perhaps matches TRBD2 (6 bases). The V end was cut by 3 bases, the J end by 3 bases, with 9 bases between. Germline V lookup: CDR1 LNHDA, CDR2 SQIVND (reference sequence). The CDR3 loop spans 13 amino acids. The CDR3 loop reads CASSIGGNYEQYF. For the CDR3, the DNA is TGTGCCAGTAGTATTGGGGGGAACTACGAGCAGTACTTC.

This sequence joins TRBV10-3 and TRBJ2-3; D possibly corresponds to TRBD1 (5 bases). CDR3 length: 14 residues. In germline, CDR1 is ENHRY, CDR2 SYGVKD. The V and J ends lost 6 bases and 3 bases respectively, with 13 bases between them. The CDR3: CAISGRDMTDTQYF. As DNA, the CDR3 is TGTGCCATCAGCGGCAGGGATATGACAGATACGCAGTATTTT.

V usage is TRBV9 and J usage is TRBJ2-5; 9 nucleotides match TRBD2. Germline values: CDR1 SGDLS, CDR2 YYNGEE. The V gene end was trimmed by 6 bases and the J gene end by 4 bases; junction bases not matched to a gene: 10. CDR3 length: 15 residues. Written as DNA, the CDR3 is TGTGCCAGCACGGGCACTAGCGGGCCCTCAGAGACCCAGTACTTC. It is translated as CASTGTSGPSETQYF.

This clone occurred a few times. V usage is TRBV5-1 and J usage is TRBJ2-2; D uncertain. Trimming pared 1 base from V and 5 bases from J, leaving 15 bases between. CDR3 length: 16 residues. The germline CDR1 and CDR2 sequences are SGHRS and YFSETQ. The CDR3 region has the DNA TGCGCCAGCAGCTTGTACCGTAACACCGGGACCGGGGAGCTGTTTTTT. As protein: CASSLYRNTGTGELFF.

This clone appeared a few times. The chain combines TRBV7-9 with TRBJ2-4; 11 bases are shared with TRBD2. Germline assignment: CDR1 SEHNR and CDR2 FQNEAQ (reference sequence). The CDR3 runs to 18 residues. The trim removed 4 bases at V and 3 bases at J, leaving 11 bases unmatched. The CDR3 DNA is TGTGCCAGCAGCTCCTTATCCGGGACTAGCGGTTACAAAAACATTCAGTACTTC. This gives the protein CASSSLSGTSGYKNIQYF.

CDR3 coding DNA: TGTGCCAGCAGCGTAGCTGGTATGGGGGGATATGAAAAACTGTTTTTT. This encodes CASSVAGMGGYEKLFF. This chain joins TRBV9 and TRBJ1-4; tentative D call: TRBD1 (5 bases). There are 16 residues in the CDR3. Germline V gene data show CDR1 as SGDLS and CDR2 as YYNGEE. V was shortened by 0 bases and J by 6 bases, with 15 bases between the two germline ends.

Here the CDR3 reads CASSSGSGQGALGYEQYF. The CDR3 nucleotides are TGTGCCAGCAGCTCAGGTTCGGGGCAGGGGGCACTAGGGTACGAGCAGTACTTC. The V and J genes are TRBV7-8 and TRBJ2-7, with 8 bases that match TRBD1. This CDR3 comprises 18 residues. The V gene end was trimmed by 4 bases and the J gene end by 4 bases; junction bases not matched to a gene: 18. Germline V gives CDR1 SGHVS, CDR2 FQNEAQ. Together with reference TRBV7-8 and TRBJ2-7, the CDR3 gives the full variable domain: GAGVSQSPRYKVAKRGQDVALRCDPISGHVSLFWYQQALGQGPEFLTYFQNEAQLDKSGLPSDRFFAERPEGSVSTLKIQRTQQEDSAVYLCASSSGSGQGALGYEQYFGPGTRLTVT.